Below, 4 T cell receptor beta chains from the same sample are listed, as sequenced in a study of blood T cell repertoires in COVID-19. Clones were sequenced by immunoSEQ multiplex PCR, and TCRdb holds only the in-frame ones, with some missing. Of around 240,000 clones in the sample, around 88% are singletons; the top ten hold more than 2%. Sequenced material: PBMCs or T cells enriched from blood (not recorded which). These receptors were collected from a woman aged 50 to 60 who had recovered from COVID-19.

This sequence joins TRBV12-3 or TRBV12-4 and TRBJ2-7, with 8 bases that match TRBD2. The CDR3 consists of 13 residues. V was clipped by 3 bases and J by 6 bases; unmatched bases: 4. Here the CDR3 reads CASSLTSVVEQYF. The CDR3 DNA sequence: TGTGCCAGCAGTTTGACTAGCGTTGTCGAGCAGTACTTC.

DNA for the CDR3: TGTGCCAGCTCACCAAGAGACAGTTCCTATAATTCACCCCTCCACTTT. It codes for CASSPRDSSYNSPLHF. This chain links TRBV18 with TRBJ1-6; D may be TRBD1 (5 bases). Germline assignment: CDR1 KGHSH and CDR2 LQKENI. V was cut by 2 bases and J by 1 base, with 9 bases left in between. The CDR3 covers 16 residues. Variable domain in full (rest from reference TRBV18 and TRBJ1-6): NAGVMQNPRHLVRRRGQEARLRCSPMKGHSHVYWYRQLPEEGLKFMVYLQKENIIDESGMPKERFSAEFPKEGPSILRIQQVVRGDSAAYFCASSPRDSSYNSPLHFGNGTRLTVT.

The chain links TRBV10-2 to TRBJ2-7; 9 nucleotides align to TRBD2. The CDR3 is made up of 16 amino acids. Germline trimming cut 3 bases from V and 6 bases from J; bases unmatched to any gene: 12. Germline-derived CDR1 and CDR2 are WSHSY and SAAADI. The CDR3 spells CASSESAGGPLGEQYF. As DNA, the CDR3 is TGCGCCAGCAGTGAAAGTGCGGGGGGGCCCCTCGGCGAGCAGTACTTC.

The chain joins TRBV9 to TRBJ2-2, with 7 nucleotides matching TRBD2. With V trimmed by 2 bases and J by 6 bases, 7 bases remained unmatched. Looked up from germline, CDR1 is SGDLS and CDR2 is YYNGEE. The CDR3 covers 15 residues. This CDR3 is CASSVRGDGAGELFF. CDR3 coding DNA: TGTGCCAGCAGCGTTCGGGGGGACGGGGCCGGGGAGCTGTTTTTT.